This TCR beta chain was retrieved from a study of blood T cell repertoires in COVID-19. On the study more broadly: The United States, Italy and Spain provided the acute and convalescent COVID-19 samples. The analysed material was cDNA or gDNA that came from T cells, B-cell-depleted T cells, or PBMCs.

This CDR3 is built from 14 residues. V gave up 1 base and J gave up 3 bases; unmatched junction bases: 1. From germline, CDR1 is SGHTA and CDR2 FQGNSA. Data came from immunoSEQ multiplex PCR; TCRdb stores just in-frame clones and leaves some out. Here the sample spans 150,000 to 180,000 clones, around 83% being singletons. Patients at the Seattle site were enrolled during active infection and followed longitudinally. The chain uses TRBV7-2 and TRBJ2-3; TRBD2 matches at 7 bases. The sequenced material came from peripheral blood. The source is a woman aged 55-70 years with COVID-19, enrolled during active disease. DNA for the CDR3: TGTGCCAGCAGCTTAGTACTAGCGACAGATACGCAGTATTTT. It encodes CASSLVLATDTQYF. Using reference TRBV7-2 and TRBJ2-3 for the parts outside the CDR3, the full variable domain is GAGVSQSPSNKVTEKGKDVELRCDPISGHTALYWYRQSLGQGLEFLIYFQGNSAPDKSGLPSDRFSAERTGGSVSTLTIQRTQQEDSAVYLCASSLVLATDTQYFGPGTRLTVL.